Here is one TCR beta chain with its context. What antigen it recognizes has not been identified. Base qualities are not at hand, and no much larger clone is one base apart. The source of the sample is a study of blood T cell repertoires in COVID-19 (TCRdb year 2020). In the study overall: Samples covering the acute and convalescent phases of COVID-19 were provided by collaborators in the United States, Italy and Spain. Where available, HLA class I and class II types were obtained from metadata supplied by the sample provider rather than from assay-based typing. Sample metadata almost always included a de-identified subject ID, COVID-19 status, age in years and sex. Deeply sampled blood TCRbeta repertoires from subjects exposed to, actively infected with, or recovered from COVID-19 were included in the dataset. Samples were obtained from the ongoing ImmuneRACE study (first 160 participants) and from over 1,000 subjects provided by 6 global collaborators. The repertoires were released in a freely available public database meant as a resource for research on the immune response to SARS-CoV-2. The prospective study material was composed of cDNA or gDNA derived from T cells, B-cell-depleted T cells, or PBMCs.

What the research found in general, with its limitations: How much clinical and demographic metadata was included differed by source and by participant, and the metadata was provided uncurated.

The immunoSEQ Assay, a bias-controlled multiplex PCR, was used to amplify TCRbeta CDR3 regions from genomic DNA. As for the authors' bioinformatics: Within the assay, amplification of reference gene primers was used to estimate how many nucleated cells each sample contained. To quantify the absolute abundance of each unique TCRbeta CDR3 rearrangement, sequence reads were collapsed and filtered. For each sample, productive Simpson clonality was calculated by taking the square root of Simpson's diversity index across productive rearrangements. Sourced from immuneACCESS, this table was stored by TCRdb with only in-frame sequences that have V and J called. A share of the clones is absent; for the studies checked, an unresolved V gene accounts for under half, and the remainder has no known explanation. V and J calls and clone size are given by that table; D and trimming were obtained from the DNA. In this sample the table shows around 220,000 clones, more than 80% of which occur a single time. The ten largest clones represent under 11% of the sample.

CDR1 and CDR2, looked up from the germline V gene, are SGHDT and YYEEEE. Taken from cysteine to phenylalanine, the CDR3 has 14 residues. Just the 42-base CDR3 DNA is kept, in frame starting at base 1. V loses 2 bases, J loses 8 bases, and the germline ends lie 13 bases apart. The collaborating institutions used their own protocols to collect whole blood in K2EDTA tubes. For TCRbeta analysis, collaborators shipped samples as frozen whole blood, isolated PBMCs, or DNA extracted from either of those sample types. Rearrangement joined TRBV5-6 to TRBJ1-4; the D gene is possibly TRBD1, with 6 bases matching. The receptor was derived from an elderly woman with acute or convalescent COVID-19. Sequencing input: peripheral blood. CDR3 reads: CASSFYRAKEKLFF. The DNA reads as follows: TGTGCCAGCAGCTTCTACAGGGCGAAAGAAAAACTGTTTTTT.